This TCR beta chain was recorded in a study of T cell repertoires in cytomegalovirus infection. About the research overall: CMV infection plus the matching HLA type was flagged by public TCR beta signatures.

CDR3 length equals 12 residues. Trimming pared 2 bases from V and 7 bases from J, leaving 8 bases between. CDR1 is MNHEY and CDR2 is SMNVEV in the germline V gene (reference sequence). There are a few counts of this clonotype. The antigen is undetermined. TCRdb used MiXCR to reprocess the reads, holding one entry per CDR3 protein. The data hold around 710,000 distinct CDR3 sequences, with about 27% observed a single time. The genes are TRBV27 and TRBJ2-5; TRBD2 might be the D (5 bases). The specimen comprised cultured CD8+ T cells from PBMCs, sampled from culture after CMV antigen stimulation. The receptor's source is a human donor in good health (CMV status not recorded). Some clones in this sample may be carry-over from other donors' samples. DNA of the CDR3: TGTGCCAGCAGTTTAGTCGGAGGGACCCAGTACTTC. Residues: CASSLVGGTQYF.